This T cell receptor (beta chain) is from a study of cytotoxic CD8 clonotypes in ibrutinib-treated CLL. Study as a whole: Sample averages reached about 260,000 productive templates and 94,082 productive rearrangements. Study-wide findings and caveats: Sustained-remission and progressing patients diverged in sampling times.

This CDR3 contains 15 residues. Germline V lookup: CDR1 SGHDT, CDR2 YYEEEE. Trimming removed 2 bases from V and 7 bases from J; junction bases left unmatched: 6. The method was immunoSEQ multiplex PCR; TCRdb's version includes in-frame clones alone and lacks a portion of them. Of tens of thousands of clones listed, around 60% were seen once; the top ten hold roughly 22%. Comment on this clone: What it recognizes is unknown.

The specimen was PBMCs, collected after 24 months of ibrutinib treatment. This TCR came from a human donor with chronic lymphocytic leukemia. The chain has TRBV5-6 and TRBJ1-4; 9 nucleotides match TRBD1. CDR3 in DNA: TGTGCCAGCAGCTTCGGGGACAGGGTTGGTGAAAAACTGTTTTTT. Translation gives CASSFGDRVGEKLFF.